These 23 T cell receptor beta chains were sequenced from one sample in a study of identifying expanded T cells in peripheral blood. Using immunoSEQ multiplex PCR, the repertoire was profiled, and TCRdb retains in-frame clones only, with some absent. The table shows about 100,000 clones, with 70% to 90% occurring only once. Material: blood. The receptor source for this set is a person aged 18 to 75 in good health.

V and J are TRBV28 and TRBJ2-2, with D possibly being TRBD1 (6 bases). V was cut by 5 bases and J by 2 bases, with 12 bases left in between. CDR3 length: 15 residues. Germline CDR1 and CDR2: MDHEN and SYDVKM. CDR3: CASSPHRVNTGELFF. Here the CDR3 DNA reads TGTGCCAGCAGTCCCCACAGGGTCAACACCGGGGAGCTGTTTTTT.

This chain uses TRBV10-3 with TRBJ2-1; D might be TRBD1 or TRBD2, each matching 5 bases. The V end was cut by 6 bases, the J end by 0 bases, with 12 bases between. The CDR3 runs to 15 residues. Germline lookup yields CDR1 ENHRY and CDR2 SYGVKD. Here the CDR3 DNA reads TGTGCCATCAGAGCTTTCGGGGCCTCCTACAATGAGCAGTTCTTC. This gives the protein CAIRAFGASYNEQFF.

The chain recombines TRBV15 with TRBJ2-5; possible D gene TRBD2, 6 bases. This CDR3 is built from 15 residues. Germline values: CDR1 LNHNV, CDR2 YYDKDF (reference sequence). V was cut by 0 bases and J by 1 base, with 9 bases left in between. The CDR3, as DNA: TGTGCCACCAGCAGAGAGGGGGGAGTCCAAGAGACCCAGTACTTC. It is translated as CATSREGGVQETQYF.

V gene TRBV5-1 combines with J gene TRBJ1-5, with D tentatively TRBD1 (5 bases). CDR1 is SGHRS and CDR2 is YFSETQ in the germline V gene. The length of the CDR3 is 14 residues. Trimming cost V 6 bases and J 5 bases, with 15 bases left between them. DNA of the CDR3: TGCGCCAGCAACGTATACAGGATTTATCAGCCCCAGCATTTT. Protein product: CASNVYRIYQPQHF.

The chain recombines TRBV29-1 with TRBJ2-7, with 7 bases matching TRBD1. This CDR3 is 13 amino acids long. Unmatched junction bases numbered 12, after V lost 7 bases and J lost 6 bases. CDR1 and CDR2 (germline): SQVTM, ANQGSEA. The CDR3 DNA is TGCAGCGCCACGAGGACAGGAACCGTCGAGCAGTACTTC. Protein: CSATRTGTVEQYF.

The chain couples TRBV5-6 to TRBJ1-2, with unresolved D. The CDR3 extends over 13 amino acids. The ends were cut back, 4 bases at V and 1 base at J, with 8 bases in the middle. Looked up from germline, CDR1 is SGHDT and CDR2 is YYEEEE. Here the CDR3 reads CASSPGGNYGYTF. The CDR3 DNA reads TGTGCCAGCAGCCCTGGAGGTAACTATGGCTACACCTTC.

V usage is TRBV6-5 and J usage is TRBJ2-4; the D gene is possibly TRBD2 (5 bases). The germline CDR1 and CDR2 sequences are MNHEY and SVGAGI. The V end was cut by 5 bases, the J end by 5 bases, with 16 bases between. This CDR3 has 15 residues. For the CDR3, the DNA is TGTGCCAGCAGTAACACTCTAGCCCCAGAAAACATTCAGTACTTC. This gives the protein CASSNTLAPENIQYF.

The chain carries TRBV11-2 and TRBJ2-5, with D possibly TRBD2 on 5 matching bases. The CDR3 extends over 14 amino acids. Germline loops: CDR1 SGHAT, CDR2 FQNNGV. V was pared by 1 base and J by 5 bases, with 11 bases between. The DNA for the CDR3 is TGTGCCAGCAGCTTAGCTAGCAGTGCGGAGACCCAGTACTTC. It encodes CASSLASSAETQYF. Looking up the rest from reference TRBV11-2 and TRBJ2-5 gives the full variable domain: EAGVAQSPRYKIIEKRQSVAFWCNPISGHATLYWYQQILGQGPKLLIQFQNNGVVDDSQLPKDRFSAERLKGVDSTLKIQPAKLEDSAVYLCASSLASSAETQYFGPGTRLLVL.

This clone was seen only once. CDR3 protein: CASSSLGTGTGEQYF. CDR3 sequence (DNA): TGTGCCAGCTCATCATTAGGGACCGGGACGGGGGAGCAGTACTTC. The chain couples TRBV18 to TRBJ2-7; the D call may be TRBD1 or TRBD2 (5 bases each). The V gene's germline CDR1 is KGHSH and CDR2 LQKENI. The CDR3 extends over 15 amino acids. Trimming stripped 5 bases from V and 7 bases from J, with 21 bases between.

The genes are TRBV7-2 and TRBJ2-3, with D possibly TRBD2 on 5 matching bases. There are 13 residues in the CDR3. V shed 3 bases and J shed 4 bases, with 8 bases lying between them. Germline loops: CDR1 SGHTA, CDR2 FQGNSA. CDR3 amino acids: CASSFEGADTQYF. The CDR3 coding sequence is TGTGCCAGCAGCTTCGAGGGCGCAGATACGCAGTATTTT.

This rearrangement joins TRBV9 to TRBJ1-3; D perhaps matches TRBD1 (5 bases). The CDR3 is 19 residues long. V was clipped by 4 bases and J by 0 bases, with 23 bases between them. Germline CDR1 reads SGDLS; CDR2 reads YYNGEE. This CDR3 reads CASSPKPVWGLDSGNTIYF. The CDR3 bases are TGTGCCAGCAGCCCGAAACCTGTTTGGGGACTGGACTCTGGAAACACCATATATTTT. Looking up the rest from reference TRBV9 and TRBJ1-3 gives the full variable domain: DSGVTQTPKHLITATGQRVTLRCSPRSGDLSVYWYQQSLDQGLQFLIQYYNGEERAKGNILERFSAQQFPDLHSELNLSSLELGDSALYFCASSPKPVWGLDSGNTIYFGEGSWLTVV.

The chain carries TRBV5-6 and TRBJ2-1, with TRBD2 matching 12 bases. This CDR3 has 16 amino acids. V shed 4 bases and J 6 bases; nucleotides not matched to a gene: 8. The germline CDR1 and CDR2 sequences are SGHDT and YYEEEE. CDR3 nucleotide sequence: TGTGCCAGCAGCGGAACCAAGACTAGCGGGGGCAATGAGCAGTTCTTC. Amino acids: CASSGTKTSGGNEQFF.

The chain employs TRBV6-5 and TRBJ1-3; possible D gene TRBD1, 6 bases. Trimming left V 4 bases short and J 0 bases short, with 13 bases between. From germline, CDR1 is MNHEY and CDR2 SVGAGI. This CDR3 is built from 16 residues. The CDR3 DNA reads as TGTGCCAGCAGTTCGACAGGAACTTTCTCTGGAAACACCATATATTTT. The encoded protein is CASSSTGTFSGNTIYF.

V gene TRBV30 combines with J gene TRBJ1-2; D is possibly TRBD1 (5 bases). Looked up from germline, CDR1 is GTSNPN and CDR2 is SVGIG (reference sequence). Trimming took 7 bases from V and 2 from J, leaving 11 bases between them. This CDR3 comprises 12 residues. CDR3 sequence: CALGPGNYGYTF. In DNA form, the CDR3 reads TGTGCCTTGGGCCCAGGGAACTATGGCTACACCTTC.

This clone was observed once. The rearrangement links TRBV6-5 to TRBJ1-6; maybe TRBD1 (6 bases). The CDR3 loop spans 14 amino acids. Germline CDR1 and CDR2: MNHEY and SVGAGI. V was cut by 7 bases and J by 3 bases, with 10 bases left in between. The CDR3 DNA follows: TGTGCCAGCAATAAACAGGGCTATAATTCACCCCTCCACTTT. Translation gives CASNKQGYNSPLHF.

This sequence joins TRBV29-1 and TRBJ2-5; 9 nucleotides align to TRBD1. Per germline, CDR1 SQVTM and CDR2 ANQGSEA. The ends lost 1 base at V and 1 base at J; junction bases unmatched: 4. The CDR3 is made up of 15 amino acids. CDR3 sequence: CSVEAGTGLQETQYF. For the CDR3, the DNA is TGCAGCGTTGAAGCCGGGACAGGGCTCCAAGAGACCCAGTACTTC.

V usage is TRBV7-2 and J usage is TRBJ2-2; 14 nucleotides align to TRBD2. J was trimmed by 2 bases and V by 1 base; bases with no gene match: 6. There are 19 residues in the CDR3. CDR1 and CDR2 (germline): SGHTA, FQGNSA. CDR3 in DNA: TGTGCCAGCAGCTTAGGTGGGACTAGCGGGGGAAGAAACACCGGGGAGCTGTTTTTT. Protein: CASSLGGTSGGRNTGELFF.

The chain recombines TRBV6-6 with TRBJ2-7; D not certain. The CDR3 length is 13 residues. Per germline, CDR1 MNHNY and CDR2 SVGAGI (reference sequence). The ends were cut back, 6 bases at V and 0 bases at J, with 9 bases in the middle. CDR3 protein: CASSWFSSYEQYF. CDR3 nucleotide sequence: TGTGCCAGCAGCTGGTTCAGCTCCTACGAGCAGTACTTC.

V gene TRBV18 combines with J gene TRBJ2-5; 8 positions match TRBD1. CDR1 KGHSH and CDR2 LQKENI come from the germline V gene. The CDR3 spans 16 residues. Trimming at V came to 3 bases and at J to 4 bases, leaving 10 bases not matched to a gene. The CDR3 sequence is CASSPTRTGLRETQYF. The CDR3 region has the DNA TGTGCCAGCTCACCTACCCGGACAGGGCTTCGAGAGACCCAGTACTTC.

CDR3 region: CSVVMGGRTFF. The CDR3 nucleotides are TGCAGCGTTGTGATGGGGGGCCGAACTTTCTTT. The rearrangement joins TRBV29-1 to TRBJ1-1, with D tentatively TRBD1 (6 bases). The CDR3 is made up of 11 amino acids. V lost 4 bases and J 12 bases, leaving 15 bases between the germline ends. Germline CDR1 reads SQVTM; CDR2 reads ANQGSEA.

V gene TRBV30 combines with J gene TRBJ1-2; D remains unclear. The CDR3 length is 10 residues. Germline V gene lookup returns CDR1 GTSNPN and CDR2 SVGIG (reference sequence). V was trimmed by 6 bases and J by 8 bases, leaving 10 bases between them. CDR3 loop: CACQKGGYTF. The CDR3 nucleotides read TGTGCCTGCCAGAAGGGCGGCTACACCTTC.

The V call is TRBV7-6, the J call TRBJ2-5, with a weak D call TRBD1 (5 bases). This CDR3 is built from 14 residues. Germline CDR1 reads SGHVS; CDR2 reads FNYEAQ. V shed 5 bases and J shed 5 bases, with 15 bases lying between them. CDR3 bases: TGTGCCAGCAGCCTTCCAGGGTATCGGGAGACCCAGTACTTC. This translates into CASSLPGYRETQYF.

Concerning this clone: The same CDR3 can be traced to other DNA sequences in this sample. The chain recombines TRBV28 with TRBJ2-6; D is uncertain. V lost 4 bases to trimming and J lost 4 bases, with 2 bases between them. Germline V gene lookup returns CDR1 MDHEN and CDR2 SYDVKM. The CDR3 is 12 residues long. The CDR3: CASSSGANVLTF. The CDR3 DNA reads TGTGCCAGCAGTTCCGGGGCCAACGTCCTGACTTTC.